The 20 T cell receptor beta chains reported below all come from one sample, sequenced in a study of Graves' ophthalmopathy and Graves' hyperthyroidism (dated by TCRdb to the late 2010s). The sequencing machine was an Illumina HiSeq 2000. TCR beta CDR3 regions were amplified from RNA transcripts for repertoire sequencing. HTBI primers and the Qiagen OneStep RT-PCR kit were used in a first-round RT-PCR, which was followed by a second-round multiplex PCR, size selection and purification. TCRdb redid the processing of the public reads, applying fastp at Q25 and MiXCR, and retained in-frame beta chains. Rows with a matching CDR3 protein are joined into one entry that keeps the most common DNA and genes. The sample table shows 680,000 or so distinct CDR3 sequences, and about 24% are seen once. Of the sample, approximately 6.5% is held by the ten largest clones. What was sequenced was peripheral blood. The origin of the receptors is a young woman with stable Graves' hyperthyroidism. Some clones in this sample may be carry-over from other donors' samples. Donor details come from another sample of the same person, matched by shared clones.

This clonotype was counted at least ten times. The rearrangement uses TRBV5-1 and TRBJ1-2, with 12 bases that match TRBD1. The trim removed 4 bases at V and 2 bases at J, leaving 6 bases unmatched. In germline, CDR1 is SGHRS, CDR2 YFSETQ. The CDR3 spans 16 residues. The CDR3 sequence: CASSERGQGANYGYTF. As DNA, the CDR3 is TGCGCCAGCAGCGAGCGGGGACAGGGGGCGAACTATGGCTACACCTTC.

For this clonotype: One base away lies a much larger clone, so this may be a sequencing read error. The chain couples TRBV3-1 to TRBJ1-1; 9 positions match TRBD1. The germline V gene has CDR1 LGHDT and CDR2 YNNKEL (reference sequence). There are 15 residues in the CDR3. V lost 0 bases and J lost 4; bases outside the gene matches: 3. The CDR3: CASSQERQGGTEAFF. CDR3 nucleotides: TGTGCCAGCAGCCAAGAAAGACAGGGGGGCACTGAAGCTTTCTTT.

The genes are TRBV28 and TRBJ1-2, with D perhaps matching TRBD1 (6 bases). Trimming removed 2 bases at V and 6 bases at J, with 13 bases between. Looked up from germline, CDR1 is MDHEN and CDR2 is SYDVKM. The CDR3 spans 14 residues. This CDR3 is CASSLPRDINGYTF. CDR3 sequence (DNA): TGTGCCAGCAGTTTACCTCGGGACATAAATGGCTACACCTTC.

This clonotype was seen ten or more times. This chain uses TRBV29-1 with TRBJ1-5; 7 bases match TRBD1. Germline V lookup: CDR1 SQVTM, CDR2 ANQGSEA. The CDR3 is 14 amino acids. With V trimmed by 4 bases and J by 1 base, 4 bases remained unmatched. DNA of the CDR3: TGCAGCGTTGGAGGGGGCAGGAGCAATCAGCCCCAGCATTTT. This translates into CSVGGGRSNQPQHF.

This clonotype occurred many times. The chain uses TRBV14 and TRBJ2-7; the D is unclear. The V end lost 4 bases, the J end lost 12 bases, and 16 bases lay between the germline ends. Germline-derived CDR1 and CDR2 are SGHDN and FVKESK. CDR3 size: 12 residues. CDR3 sequence reads: CASSPWYRSGYF. CDR3 DNA: TGTGCCAGCAGCCCATGGTATAGATCCGGGTACTTC.

The genes are TRBV30 and TRBJ1-2; tentative D call: TRBD1 (5 bases). V gave up 0 bases and J gave up 6 bases, with 14 bases separating them. This CDR3 spans 14 amino acids. In germline, CDR1 is GTSNPN, CDR2 SVGIG (reference sequence). The CDR3 coding sequence is TGTGCCTGGAGTGTAAGGGGTCCGGGGGATGGCTACACCTTC. Residues: CAWSVRGPGDGYTF.

This clonotype was seen a handful of times. This chain connects TRBV5-1 to TRBJ2-6; no clear D. This CDR3 region has 15 residues. Germline V lookup: CDR1 SGHRS, CDR2 YFSETQ. Trimming cost V 4 bases and J 1 base, with 9 bases left between them. For the CDR3, the DNA is TGCGCCAGCAGCGTTGGGAAGTCTGGGGCCAACGTCCTGACTTTC. It specifies CASSVGKSGANVLTF.

Many counts were recorded for this clonotype. The chain uses TRBV6-5 and TRBJ2-6; D is uncertain. The CDR3 spans 13 residues. Germline CDR1 and CDR2: MNHEY and SVGAGI. V was cut by 8 bases and J by 1 base, with 6 bases left in between. The CDR3 spells CASYKSGANVLTF. The CDR3 DNA reads as TGTGCCAGCTATAAATCTGGGGCCAACGTCCTGACTTTC.

This clonotype was counted ten times or more. The rearrangement uses TRBV10-3 and TRBJ1-1, with TRBD1 as a possible D gene (6 bases). V lost 6 bases to trimming and J lost 8 bases, with 19 bases between them. CDR1 is ENHRY, CDR2 SYGVKD, per germline. The CDR3 is 14 amino acids. CDR3 residues: CAIREIQGVREAFF. For the CDR3, the DNA is TGTGCCATCAGGGAGATACAGGGAGTTCGGGAAGCTTTCTTT.

This chain connects TRBV6-2 or TRBV6-3 to TRBJ2-7; 7 bases are a match to TRBD1. CDR3 length equals 14 residues. From germline, CDR1 is MNHEY and CDR2 SVGEGT. J lost 5 bases, V lost 10 bases, and 14 bases had no gene match. The CDR3 loop is CATNPRQGPNEQYF. In DNA form, the CDR3 reads TGTGCCACCAACCCCCGACAGGGCCCCAACGAGCAGTACTTC.

The chain employs TRBV24-1 and TRBJ2-5; D is undetermined. The CDR3 covers 12 residues. The V gene lost 4 bases and the J gene lost 5 bases, with 7 bases spanning the gap. Germline CDR1 KGHDR, CDR2 SFDVKD. In nucleotides, the CDR3 is TGTGCCACCAGTGACCATCGGGAGACCCAGTACTTC. Translated, it gives CATSDHRETQYF.

The rearrangement links TRBV7-2 to TRBJ2-5, with a tentative D call TRBD2 (6 bases). V was pared by 1 base and J by 2 bases, with 8 bases between. This CDR3 comprises 14 residues. Germline V CDR1 and CDR2: SGHTA, FQGNSA. CDR3 protein: CASSLELAQETQYF. The CDR3, as DNA: TGTGCCAGCAGCTTAGAACTAGCTCAAGAGACCCAGTACTTC.

Ten or more counts support this clonotype. This sequence joins TRBV12-3 or TRBV12-4 and TRBJ1-5, with D maybe TRBD1 (5 bases). V was clipped by 6 bases and J by 9 bases, with 9 bases between them. This CDR3 region has 11 residues. The CDR3 DNA reads TGTGCCAGCAGCGTTGGGGGGCCCCAGCATTTT. Translating gives CASSVGGPQHF.

The chain is built from TRBV6-1 and TRBJ2-5; the D is unclear. This CDR3 is 15 amino acids long. Germline CDR1 is MNHNS and CDR2 is SASEGT. V lost 6 bases to trimming and J lost 4 bases, with 18 bases between them. CDR3: CASRSPALGRETQYF. The CDR3 region has the DNA TGTGCCAGCAGGTCCCCGGCCCTTGGGCGAGAGACCCAGTACTTC.

As regards this clonotype: A much larger clone differs by one base, so this may be a read error. The J gene is TRBJ2-6, the V gene TRBV5-4; maybe TRBD2 (5 bases). CDR1 and CDR2 from the germline V gene are SGHNT and YYREEE (reference sequence). This CDR3 comprises 15 residues. The CDR3 nucleotides read TGTGCCAGCAGCTTTACGGACTCTGGGGTCAACGTCCTGACTTTC. Its protein product is CASSFTDSGVNVLTF.

As for this clonotype: A single base separates this from a much larger clone, so it may be a read error. The CDR3 region has the DNA TGTGCCAGCTCGGACCCTTCGGATACCCAGTACTTC. Translated, it gives CASSDPSDTQYF. V is TRBV27 and J is TRBJ2-5; D gene unclear. CDR1 and CDR2 (germline): MNHEY, SMNVEV (reference sequence). The CDR3 has 12 amino acids. The V and J ends lost 8 bases and 8 bases respectively, with 15 bases between them.

At least ten counts were recorded for this clonotype. This chain connects TRBV30 to TRBJ1-2; D not certain. Germline V gives CDR1 GTSNPN, CDR2 SVGIG (reference sequence). There are 11 residues in the CDR3. V shed 7 bases and J shed 9 bases, with 15 bases lying between them. CDR3 region: CASIRASRYTF. CDR3 sequence (DNA): TGTGCCTCCATCCGTGCCAGTCGCTACACCTTC. The whole variable domain, filled in from reference TRBV30 and TRBJ1-2, reads SQTIHQWPATLVQPVGSPLSLECTVEGTSNPNLYWYRQAAGRGLQLLFYSVGIGQISSEVPQNLSASRPQDRQFILSSKKLLLSDSGFYLCASIRASRYTFGSGTRLTVV.

This clonotype was recorded many times. The rearrangement joins TRBV20-1 to TRBJ1-3; D remains ambiguous. Trimming shortened V by 4 bases and J by 0 bases, and 16 bases separated the two germline ends. The germline CDR1 and CDR2 sequences are DFQATT and SNEGSKA (reference sequence). CDR3 length: 16 amino acids. CDR3 loop: CSATKGTTTSGNTIYF. The DNA for the CDR3 is TGCAGTGCTACGAAGGGAACCACTACCTCTGGAAACACCATATATTTT.

This clonotype was recorded many times. The V call is TRBV7-2, the J call TRBJ1-6; no firm D call. V was cut by 2 bases and J by 12 bases, with 14 bases left in between. Germline lookup yields CDR1 SGHTA and CDR2 FQGNSA. The CDR3 has 14 residues. The CDR3 DNA reads as TGTGCCAGCAGCTTACAGGCAGCCGTGCAACCCCTCCACTTT. It codes for CASSLQAAVQPLHF.

Ten or more counts support this clonotype. The J gene is TRBJ2-7, the V gene TRBV6-2 or TRBV6-3; 7 bases align to TRBD1. Germline values: CDR1 MNHEY, CDR2 SVGEGT. Unmatched junction bases numbered 10, after V lost 8 bases and J lost 0 bases. The CDR3 spans 15 residues. The DNA of the CDR3 is TGTGCCAGCCTAACAGGGGCGACTAACTCCTACGAGCAGTACTTC. This gives the protein CASLTGATNSYEQYF.